These 18 T cell receptor beta chains were sequenced from one sample in a study of shared clonotypes between healthy human individuals. Sequencing was performed with immunoSEQ multiplex PCR; in TCRdb, only in-frame clones are kept and a portion is missing. Of some 2,100,000 clones in the sample, just over 90% were seen once. Naive CD8 cells lacked CD45RO and underwent positive selection for CCR7, leaving out terminally differentiated effector memory CD45RA+ cells. What was sequenced was naive CD8+ T cells from PBMCs. The receptors come from a man aged 18 to 30 in good health. Some clones in this sample may be carry-over from other donors' samples.

The chain couples TRBV7-7 to TRBJ2-2, with 9 bases that match TRBD1. Trimming cost V 5 bases and J 6 bases; bases outside gene matches: 4. This CDR3 region has 14 residues. The germline CDR1 and CDR2 sequences are SSHAT and FNYEAQ (reference sequence). CDR3 sequence (DNA): TGTGCCAGCAGCCGGGACAGGGACGCCGGGGAGCTGTTTTTT. Its translation is CASSRDRDAGELFF.

Only one count was recorded for this clone. CDR3 residues: CASSLGPRGDEQYF. The CDR3, as DNA: TGTGCCAGCAGCTTAGGGCCAAGAGGCGACGAGCAGTACTTC. The V gene is TRBV7-6, the J gene TRBJ2-7, with D hard to call. Germline assignment: CDR1 SGHVS and CDR2 FNYEAQ. This CDR3 has 14 residues. The ends were cut back, 1 base at V and 5 bases at J, with 12 bases in the middle.

The V call is TRBV6-6, the J call TRBJ2-7; 7 nucleotides align to TRBD1. This CDR3 contains 16 residues. With V trimmed by 7 bases and J by 3 bases, 15 bases remained unmatched. Germline CDR1 is MNHNY and CDR2 is SVGAGI (reference sequence). In nucleotides, the CDR3 is TGTGCCAGCATTGGTCCCGGGACAGCCGTCCACTACGAGCAGTACTTC. Translating it yields CASIGPGTAVHYEQYF.

The gene calls are TRBV7-8 and TRBJ1-4; D uncertain. The germline V and J ends were trimmed by 3 bases and 0 bases, with 20 bases remaining between them. CDR3 length: 19 amino acids. CDR1 and CDR2 from the germline V gene are SGHVS and FQNEAQ. For the CDR3, the DNA is TGTGCCAGCAGCTTTAACGGCCCGCCGACCCGAGCAACTAATGAAAAACTGTTTTTT. The encoded protein is CASSFNGPPTRATNEKLFF.

This chain uses TRBV30 with TRBJ2-7, with D possibly matching TRBD1 (6 bases). Trimming cost V 5 bases and J 3 bases, with 14 bases left between them. CDR3 size: 13 residues. Germline CDR1 GTSNPN, CDR2 SVGIG (reference sequence). The CDR3 coding sequence is TGTGCCTGGGGGAGACAGGTTGACTACGAGCAGTACTTC. Translating it yields CAWGRQVDYEQYF.

The chain joins TRBV28 to TRBJ1-6, with 9 bases that match TRBD1. V trimming: 6 bases; J trimming: 7 bases; junction bases outside the gene matches: 7. This CDR3 has 15 amino acids. Germline assignment: CDR1 MDHEN and CDR2 SYDVKM. CDR3 nucleotides: TGTGCCAGCAGGGGACGGACAGGGGAAAATTCACCCCTCCACTTT. Translation: CASRGRTGENSPLHF.

This chain uses TRBV14 with TRBJ2-6; 9 bases line up with TRBD1. Germline assignment: CDR1 SGHDN and CDR2 FVKESK. The CDR3 is made up of 16 amino acids. Trimming took 2 bases from V and 5 from J; bases not matched to a gene: 4. In DNA form, the CDR3 reads TGTGCCAGCAGCCAATCCGGGACAGGGAGGGCCAACGTCCTGACTTTC. Translation gives CASSQSGTGRANVLTF.

J is TRBJ1-2 and V is TRBV15; D is possibly TRBD1 (6 bases). The CDR3 runs to 14 residues. V was shortened by 1 base and J by 7 bases, with 13 bases between the two germline ends. CDR1 LNHNV and CDR2 YYDKDF come from the germline V gene (reference sequence). The CDR3 spells CATSRGGPRGGYTF. The CDR3 DNA reads as TGTGCCACCAGCAGAGGGGGGCCCCGAGGTGGCTACACCTTC.

This clone was observed once. Since the CDR3 does not end with the conserved phenylalanine or tryptophan, this likely comes from a read error. The limits of the CDR3 on the DNA are not certain, so only TCRdb's listed CDR3 is given. This chain joins TRBV7-9 and TRBJ1-1; the D call of TRBD1 is as the table states it, not checked on the DNA. In germline, CDR1 is SEHNR, CDR2 FQNEAQ (reference sequence). The CDR3 is 12 residues long, ends included. The CDR3 protein is CASSLGAQVSQL.

Turning to this clone: The same CDR3 can be traced to other DNA sequences in this sample. The chain couples TRBV27 to TRBJ2-7; D is uncertain. V was trimmed by 3 bases and J by 1 base, leaving 7 bases between them. Germline V gene lookup returns CDR1 MNHEY and CDR2 SMNVEV (reference sequence). The CDR3 is made up of 13 amino acids. DNA of the CDR3: TGTGCCAGCAGTTTGGGCGGATCCTACGAGCAGTACTTC. Its protein is CASSLGGSYEQYF.

The DNA for the CDR3 is TGTGCCAGCACCGATGCCTGGGGTGGGAGCAATCAGCCCCAGCATTTT. As protein: CASTDAWGGSNQPQHF. The chain links TRBV28 to TRBJ1-5; D remains unclear. This CDR3 region has 16 residues. V dropped 7 bases and J dropped 1 base, with 17 bases sitting between them. CDR1 and CDR2 (germline): MDHEN, SYDVKM.

V is TRBV23-1 and J is TRBJ2-7; TRBD2 aligns across 7 bases. TRBV23-1 is noted as an ORF with a role that remains uncertain. This CDR3 is built from 15 residues. V lost 6 bases and J lost 0; bases outside the gene matches: 8. The chain's CDR3 is CASSGRQVNSYEQYF. Written as DNA, the CDR3 is TGCGCCAGCAGCGGGAGGCAGGTGAACTCCTACGAGCAGTACTTC.

The chain combines TRBV27 with TRBJ2-5; TRBD1 aligns across 10 bases. The length of the CDR3 is 15 residues. The V gene's germline CDR1 is MNHEY and CDR2 SMNVEV (reference sequence). Losses at the gene ends were 3 bases for V and 4 bases for J; bases not matched to a gene: 5. CDR3 bases: TGTGCCAGCAGTTTTCGACAGGGGGCCGGAGAGACCCAGTACTTC. Translating gives CASSFRQGAGETQYF.

This clone was counted a few times. V gene TRBV25-1 combines with J gene TRBJ1-1; 10 nucleotides match TRBD1. Trimming removed 2 bases from V and 5 bases from J; junction bases left unmatched: 5. Germline V gives CDR1 MGHDK, CDR2 SYGVNS. The length of the CDR3 is 15 residues. The CDR3 nucleotides are TGTGCCAGCAGTGAACCCGGGACAGGGGTTACTGAAGCTTTCTTT. Its translation: CASSEPGTGVTEAFF.

V is TRBV18 and J is TRBJ2-7, with D possibly called TRBD1 or TRBD2 (5 bases each). Germline CDR1 is KGHSH and CDR2 is LQKENI. V lost 4 bases and J lost 6, with 22 bases in between. There are 16 residues in the CDR3. The CDR3 DNA reads TGTGCCAGCTCACAACGGGACGCCTTGGGCCCCTCCGAGCAGTACTTC. Amino acids: CASSQRDALGPSEQYF.

The chain recombines TRBV19 with TRBJ1-1; 9 nucleotides match TRBD1. Germline CDR1 and CDR2: LNHDA and SQIVND (reference sequence). This CDR3 is 16 amino acids long. The V gene end was trimmed by 0 bases and the J gene end by 6 bases; junction bases not matched to a gene: 8. The CDR3 DNA is TGTGCCAGTAGTATAGATCGGGACAGGGAGATACCTGAAGCTTTCTTT. It codes for CASSIDRDREIPEAFF.

V usage is TRBV27 and J usage is TRBJ2-7; 8 bases fit TRBD1. The CDR3 extends over 14 amino acids. Germline V gene lookup returns CDR1 MNHEY and CDR2 SMNVEV (reference sequence). V was pared by 6 bases and J by 2 bases, with 6 bases of the junction left unmatched. CDR3 bases: TGTGCCAGCAGCTGGACAGGGCCCCCCTACGAGCAGTACTTC. As protein: CASSWTGPPYEQYF.

This rearrangement joins TRBV27 to TRBJ2-1; D gene unclear. CDR3 size: 17 residues. CDR1 is MNHEY, CDR2 SMNVEV, per germline (reference sequence). Trimming pared 2 bases from V and 2 bases from J, leaving 16 bases between. The CDR3 region is CASSLDFRYETYNEQFF. The CDR3 nucleotides are TGTGCCAGCAGTTTAGATTTTAGATACGAGACCTACAATGAGCAGTTCTTC.